This T cell receptor beta chain was found in a study of blood T cells in healthy people across ages. Trimming removed 6 bases from V and 3 bases from J; junction bases left unmatched: 5. CDR1 is MGHDK and CDR2 is SYGVNS in the germline V gene. The CDR3 contains 14 residues. The second PCR ran roughly 6 to 11 cycles with a sample-barcoded 5' primer and J-beta primers. Via MiXCR, TCRdb re-called the 5' RACE reads, giving one row per CDR3 protein. The repertoire holds approximately 1,000,000 distinct CDR3 sequences, with around 43% as singletons. What was sequenced was blood. This receptor was identified in a woman in her fifties or sixties in good health. V and J are TRBV25-1 and TRBJ1-5, with TRBD1 matching 7 bases. The CDR3, as DNA: TGTGCCAGCAGATCAGGGGGGGACAATCAGCCCCAGCATTTT. This gives the protein CASRSGGDNQPQHF.